The 5 T cell receptor beta chains presented below share a single source sample, sequenced in a study of T cells expressing NK-cell markers. For each CDR3 protein, TCRdb gives one entry from its re-call of the 5' RACE reads, without DNA. The record lists around 280,000 distinct CDR3 sequences, of which the ten most abundant hold about 0.39%. Sequenced sample: blood T cells: a sorted CD56 or NKG2C T cell subset, CD4+ or CD8+ T cells, or bulk PBMC T cells (not recorded which). These receptors originate from a young man in good health.

The genes are TRBV27 and TRBJ2-3; checking the TCRdb D call of TRBD1 is not possible without DNA. The germline V gene encodes CDR1 MNHEY and CDR2 SMNVEV (reference sequence). This CDR3 is built from 14 residues. CDR3 in amino acids: CASSFRRDRDTQYF.

The rearrangement links TRBV4-1 to TRBJ2-3; TCRdb's D call of TRBD1 is untestable without DNA. This CDR3 has 17 amino acids. Germline V gives CDR1 MGHRA, CDR2 YSYEKL. The chain's CDR3 is CASSQGDRGWGTDTQYF.

This chain joins TRBV28 and TRBJ2-1; checking the TCRdb D call of TRBD1 is not possible without DNA. The germline gives CDR1 MDHEN, CDR2 SYDVKM. The CDR3 sequence is 15 residues long. CDR3 protein: CASSLMAGAYNEQFF.

The V call is TRBV6-4, the J call TRBJ1-1; with no DNA, the TCRdb D assignment of TRBD1 cannot be verified. The CDR3 is made up of 14 amino acids. CDR1 and CDR2 (germline): MRHNA, SNTAGT. CDR3: CASRAQGGNTEAFF.

The CDR3 sequence: CASSETTGGSPDTQYF. V usage is TRBV25-1 and J usage is TRBJ2-3; TCRdb gives TRBD1 as the D gene, but with no DNA this cannot be confirmed. Germline loops: CDR1 MGHDK, CDR2 SYGVNS. CDR3 length: 16 amino acids.